This T cell receptor beta chain derives from a study of T cells in tuberculosis listed by TCRdb under 2018. Notes on the research overall: In the study, CD1B tetramers and high-throughput TCR immunosequencing were combined to characterize T cells specific for the mycobacterial lipid antigen glucose monomycolate (GMM). IGRA-negative adolescents, IGRA-positive adolescents with latent tuberculosis and adults with active tuberculosis, approximately nine per group, were compared in a South African clinical cohort.

As concerns this clone: Its binding antigen is unknown. No base-level quality is on record; no much larger clone is a single base apart.

At study entry, adolescents were screened for latent tuberculosis infection by tuberculin skin test and QuantiFERON-TB GOLD In-Tube IGRA. Unsorted cryopreserved PBMC were immunosequenced, covering on average approximately 98,000 T cells per clinical donor. Eleven high schools in the Worcester region of the Western Cape, South Africa, served as enrollment sites for adolescents aged 12 to 18 years. Ten or so M. tuberculosis-infected and around ten uninfected adolescents were selected with matching for age and sex. PBMC from adolescents were isolated by density centrifugation from freshly drawn heparinized blood and were then cryopreserved. Between the V and J ends, shortened by 6 bases and 2 bases respectively, the junction contains 14 bases. The CDR3 covers 15 residues, taking in both the cysteine and the phenylalanine. Only the CDR3 part of the read is kept: 45 bases, read in frame from the first base. The germline V gene specifies SGHAT as CDR1 and FQNNGV as CDR2.

The research as a whole found: Clinical samples were chosen by availability of cryopreserved specimens, and active tuberculosis cases were adults while controls were adolescents. Smaller mean NN-distances to GMM-specific TCRs were observed in active tuberculosis TCR-alpha repertoires than in IGRA-negative controls, suggesting clonal expansion of GMM-specific TCRs. With the diverse GMM-specific repertoire as input, a classifier achieved approximately 90% accuracy (AUROC 0.90), whereas GEM motif frequencies as input gave around 69% accuracy. Smaller NN-distances were partly driven by shorter CDR3-alpha lengths in active tuberculosis patients, and statistical significance was not reached for the TCR-beta difference.

The immunoSEQ multiplex PCR assay was used to generate TCR libraries, with TCR-beta and/or TCR-alpha/delta assays applied to each sample. The amplified TCR libraries were sequenced using the Illumina high-throughput platform. On the study's bioinformatics: Clustering and dimensionality reduction were performed using pairwise TCRdist distances among GMM-specific receptors from ex vivo sorted or in vitro expanded T cells. The score assigned to each clinical repertoire was mean NN-distance, meaning the average TCRdist to the nearest 10% of tetramer-positive reference sequences. To compute GEM TCR motif frequency, the fraction of unique TCRs matching known GEM sequences by V/J usage and CDR3 length was calculated. Active tuberculosis was classified by linear discriminant analysis with leave-one-out cross-validation, implemented in scikit-learn. TCRdb carries this immuneACCESS record with in-frame sequences only. Its versions omit some clonotypes, under half of them owing to an unresolved V gene in the studies checked, with the rest unexplained. The D gene and trimming were derived from the DNA, and the V and J assignments and clone size from that table. In this sample the table shows about 43,000 clones, approximately 94% of which occur a single time. The leading ten clones occupy about 2% of the sample.

The chain couples TRBV11-2 to TRBJ1-5; a tentative D match to TRBD1 spans 5 bases. Sequenced material: PBMCs. The sequence was obtained from a donor aged 10-35 years with latent tuberculosis or without tuberculosis infection. Some clones in this sample may be carry-over from other donors' samples. The CDR3: CASSPDGRGNQPQHF. The nucleotide sequence reads as follows: TGTGCCAGCAGTCCGGACGGCAGGGGCAATCAGCCCCAGCATTTT.